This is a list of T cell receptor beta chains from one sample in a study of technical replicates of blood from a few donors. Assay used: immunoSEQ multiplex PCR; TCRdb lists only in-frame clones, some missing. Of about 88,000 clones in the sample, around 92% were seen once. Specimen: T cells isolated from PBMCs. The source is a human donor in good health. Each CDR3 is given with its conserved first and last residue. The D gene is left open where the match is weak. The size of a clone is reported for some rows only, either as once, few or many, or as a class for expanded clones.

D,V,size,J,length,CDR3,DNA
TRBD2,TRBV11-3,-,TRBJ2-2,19,CASSLVSLFAGGGTGELFF,TGTGCCAGCAGCTTAGTGTCTCTCTTCGCGGGGGGAGGTACCGGGGAGCTGTTTTTT
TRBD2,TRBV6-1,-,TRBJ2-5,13,CASKREAWETQYF,TGTGCCAGCAAGCGGGAGGCGTGGGAGACCCAGTACTTC
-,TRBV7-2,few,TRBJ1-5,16,CASSFGSELRNQPQHF,TGTGCCAGCAGCTTCGGGAGCGAGCTGCGGAATCAGCCCCAGCATTTT
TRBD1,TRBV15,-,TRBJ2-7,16,CATSRDRDRGHYEQYF,TGTGCCACCAGCAGAGATCGGGACAGGGGTCACTACGAGCAGTACTTC
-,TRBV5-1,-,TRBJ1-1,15,CASSLVRGLNTEAFF,TGCGCCAGCAGCTTGGTTAGGGGACTAAACACTGAAGCTTTCTTT
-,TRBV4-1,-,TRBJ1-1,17,CASSQSRYAVGTTEAFF,TGCGCCAGCAGCCAGAGTCGGTATGCGGTTGGAACCACTGAAGCTTTCTTT
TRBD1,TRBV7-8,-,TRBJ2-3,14,CASSRDRGTDTQYF,TGTGCCAGCAGCCGGGACAGGGGGACCGATACGCAGTATTTT
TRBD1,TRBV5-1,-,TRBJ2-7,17,CASRQDEKYRGLGEQYF,TGCGCCAGCAGACAGGACGAGAAATACAGGGGGCTGGGGGAGCAGTACTTC
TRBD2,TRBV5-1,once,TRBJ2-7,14,CASKREGGSYEQYF,TGCGCCAGCAAGCGGGAGGGCGGATCCTACGAGCAGTACTTC
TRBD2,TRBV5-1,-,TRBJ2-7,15,CASSWGSGSSYEQYF,TGCGCCAGCAGCTGGGGTAGCGGGTCTTCCTACGAGCAGTACTTC
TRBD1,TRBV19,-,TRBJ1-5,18,CASTRDRASMLSNQPQHF,TGTGCCAGTACCAGGGACAGGGCGAGCATGTTAAGCAATCAGCCCCAGCATTTT
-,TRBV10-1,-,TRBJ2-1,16,CASSEVRGLTYNEQFF,TGCGCCAGCAGTGAGGTCAGGGGTCTCACATACAATGAGCAGTTCTTC
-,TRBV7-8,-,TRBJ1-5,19,CASSLVYGRGRYSNQPQHF,TGTGCCAGCAGCTTAGTTTACGGCAGGGGACGGTATAGCAATCAGCCCCAGCATTTT
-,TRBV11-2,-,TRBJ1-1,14,CASSSTYMNTEAFF,TGTGCCAGCAGTTCCACATACATGAACACTGAAGCTTTCTTT